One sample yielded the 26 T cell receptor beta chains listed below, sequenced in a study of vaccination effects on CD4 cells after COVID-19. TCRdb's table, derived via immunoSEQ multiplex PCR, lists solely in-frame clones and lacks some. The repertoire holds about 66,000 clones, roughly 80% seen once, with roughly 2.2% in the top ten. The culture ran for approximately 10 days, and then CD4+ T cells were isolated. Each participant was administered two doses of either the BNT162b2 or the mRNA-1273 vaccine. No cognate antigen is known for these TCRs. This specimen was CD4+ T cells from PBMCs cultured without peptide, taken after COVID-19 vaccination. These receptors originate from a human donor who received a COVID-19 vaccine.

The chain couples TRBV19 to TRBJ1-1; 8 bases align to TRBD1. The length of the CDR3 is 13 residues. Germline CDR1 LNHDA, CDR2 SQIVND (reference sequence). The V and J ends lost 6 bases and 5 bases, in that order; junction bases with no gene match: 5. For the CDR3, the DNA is TGTGCCAGTAGCAGGACAGGGAAAACTGAAGCTTTCTTT. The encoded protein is CASSRTGKTEAFF.

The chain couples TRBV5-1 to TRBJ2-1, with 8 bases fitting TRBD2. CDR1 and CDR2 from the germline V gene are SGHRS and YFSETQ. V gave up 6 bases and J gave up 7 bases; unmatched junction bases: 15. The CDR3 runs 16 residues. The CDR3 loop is CASKRLFNGGGNEQFF. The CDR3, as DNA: TGCGCCAGCAAGAGACTATTTAACGGGGGGGGAAATGAGCAGTTCTTC.

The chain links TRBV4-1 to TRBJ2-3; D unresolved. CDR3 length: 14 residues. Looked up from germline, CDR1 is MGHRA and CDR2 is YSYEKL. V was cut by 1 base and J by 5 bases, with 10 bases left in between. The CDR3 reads CASSQVGVKDTQYF. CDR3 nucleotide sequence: TGCGCCAGCAGCCAAGTTGGGGTCAAAGATACGCAGTATTTT.

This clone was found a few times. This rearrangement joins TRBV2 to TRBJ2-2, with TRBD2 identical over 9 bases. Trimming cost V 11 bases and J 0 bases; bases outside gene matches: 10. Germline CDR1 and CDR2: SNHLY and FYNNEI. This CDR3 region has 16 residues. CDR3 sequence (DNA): TGTGCCGAAGGGGGTAGCGGGGGTACGAACACCGGGGAGCTGTTTTTT. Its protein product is CAEGGSGGTNTGELFF.

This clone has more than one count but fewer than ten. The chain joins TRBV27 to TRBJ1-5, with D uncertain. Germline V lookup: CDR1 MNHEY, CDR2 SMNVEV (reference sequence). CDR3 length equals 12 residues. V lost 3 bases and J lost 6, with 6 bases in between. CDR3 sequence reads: CASSFTGQPQHF. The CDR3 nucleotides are TGTGCCAGCAGTTTTACTGGTCAGCCCCAGCATTTT.

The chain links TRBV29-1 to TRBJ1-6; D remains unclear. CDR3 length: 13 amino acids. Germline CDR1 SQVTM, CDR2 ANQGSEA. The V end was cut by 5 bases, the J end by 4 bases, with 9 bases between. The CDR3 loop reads CSVLINYNSPLHF. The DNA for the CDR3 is TGCAGCGTTCTGATTAATTATAATTCACCCCTCCACTTT. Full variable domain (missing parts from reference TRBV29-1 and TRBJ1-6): SAVISQKPSRDICQRGTSLTIQCQVDSQVTMMFWYRQQPGQSLTLIATANQGSEATYESGFVIDKFPISRPNLTFSTLTVSNMSPEDSSIYLCSVLINYNSPLHFGNGTRLTVT.

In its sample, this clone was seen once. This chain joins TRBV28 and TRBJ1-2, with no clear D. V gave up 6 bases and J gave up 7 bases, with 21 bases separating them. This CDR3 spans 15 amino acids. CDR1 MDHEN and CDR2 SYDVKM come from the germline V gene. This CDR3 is CASSQPALWLGGYTF. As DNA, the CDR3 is TGTGCCAGCAGCCAACCCGCCTTGTGGCTCGGTGGCTACACCTTC.

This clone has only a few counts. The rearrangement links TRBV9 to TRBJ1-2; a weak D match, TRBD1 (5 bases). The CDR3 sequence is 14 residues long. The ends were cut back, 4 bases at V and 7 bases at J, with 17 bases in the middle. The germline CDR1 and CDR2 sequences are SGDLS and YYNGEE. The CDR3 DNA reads TGTGCCAGCAGCCCCCTACCTACCGGGGGTGGCTACACCTTC. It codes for CASSPLPTGGGYTF.

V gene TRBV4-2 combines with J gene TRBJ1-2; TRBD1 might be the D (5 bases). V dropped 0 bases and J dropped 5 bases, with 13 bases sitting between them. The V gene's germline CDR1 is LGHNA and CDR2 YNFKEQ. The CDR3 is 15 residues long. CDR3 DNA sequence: TGTGCCAGCAGCCAAGATAAAGGGGCGATATATGGCTACACCTTC. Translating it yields CASSQDKGAIYGYTF.

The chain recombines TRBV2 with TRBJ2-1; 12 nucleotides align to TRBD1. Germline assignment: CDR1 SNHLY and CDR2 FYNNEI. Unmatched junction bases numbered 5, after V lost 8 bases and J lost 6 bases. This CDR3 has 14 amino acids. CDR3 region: CASLRDRGLNEQFF. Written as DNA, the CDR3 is TGTGCCAGCCTCCGGGACAGGGGGCTCAATGAGCAGTTCTTC.

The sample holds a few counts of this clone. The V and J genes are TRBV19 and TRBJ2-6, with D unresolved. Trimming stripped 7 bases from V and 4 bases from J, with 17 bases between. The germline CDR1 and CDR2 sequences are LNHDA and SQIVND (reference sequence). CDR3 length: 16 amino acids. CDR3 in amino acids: CASTIVTGTGANVLTF. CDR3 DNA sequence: TGTGCCAGTACTATTGTTACGGGTACCGGGGCCAACGTCCTGACTTTC.

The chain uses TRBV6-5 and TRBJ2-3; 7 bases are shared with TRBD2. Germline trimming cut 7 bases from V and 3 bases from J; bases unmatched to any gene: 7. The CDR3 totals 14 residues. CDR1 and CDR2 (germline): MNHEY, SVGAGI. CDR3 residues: CASTTGGRTDTQYF. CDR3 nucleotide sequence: TGTGCCAGCACAACGGGGGGTCGGACAGATACGCAGTATTTT.

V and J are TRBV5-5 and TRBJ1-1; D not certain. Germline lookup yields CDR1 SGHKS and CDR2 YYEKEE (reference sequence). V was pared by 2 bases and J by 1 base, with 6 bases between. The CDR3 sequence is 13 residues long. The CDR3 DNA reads TGTGCCAGCAGCTTCCTATCGAACACTGAAGCTTTCTTT. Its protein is CASSFLSNTEAFF.

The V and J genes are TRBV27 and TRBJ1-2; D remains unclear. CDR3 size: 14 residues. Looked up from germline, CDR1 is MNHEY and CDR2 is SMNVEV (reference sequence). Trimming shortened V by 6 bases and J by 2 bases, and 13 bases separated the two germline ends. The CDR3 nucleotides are TGTGCCAGCAGGGGAGTATTTCGGAACTATGGCTACACCTTC. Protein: CASRGVFRNYGYTF.

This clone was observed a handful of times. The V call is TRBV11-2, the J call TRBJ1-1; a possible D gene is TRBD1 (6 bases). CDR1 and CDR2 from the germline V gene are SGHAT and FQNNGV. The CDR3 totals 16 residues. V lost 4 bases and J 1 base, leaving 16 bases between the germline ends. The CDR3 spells CASSYVGGPTNTEAFF. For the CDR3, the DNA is TGTGCCAGCAGCTACGTCGGGGGGCCGACGAACACTGAAGCTTTCTTT.

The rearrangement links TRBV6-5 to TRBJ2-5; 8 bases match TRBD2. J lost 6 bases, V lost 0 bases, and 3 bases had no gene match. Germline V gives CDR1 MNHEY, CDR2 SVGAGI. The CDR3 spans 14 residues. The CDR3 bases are TGTGCCAGCAGTTACTCGCTAGCGGGTCAGACCCAGTACTTC. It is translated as CASSYSLAGQTQYF.

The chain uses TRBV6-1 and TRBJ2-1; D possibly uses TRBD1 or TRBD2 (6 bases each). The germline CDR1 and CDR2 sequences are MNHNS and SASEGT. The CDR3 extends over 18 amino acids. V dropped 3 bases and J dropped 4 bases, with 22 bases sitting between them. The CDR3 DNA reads TGTGCCAGCAGTGAGGAGGGCTCGACGGGACACAGTTACAATGAGCAGTTCTTC. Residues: CASSEEGSTGHSYNEQFF.

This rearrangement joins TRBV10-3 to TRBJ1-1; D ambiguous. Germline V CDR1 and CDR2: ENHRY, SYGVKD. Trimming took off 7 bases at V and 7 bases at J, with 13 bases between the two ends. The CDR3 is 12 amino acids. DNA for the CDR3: TGTGCCATCACTACGAATCGAGGTGAAGCTTTCTTT. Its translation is CAITTNRGEAFF.

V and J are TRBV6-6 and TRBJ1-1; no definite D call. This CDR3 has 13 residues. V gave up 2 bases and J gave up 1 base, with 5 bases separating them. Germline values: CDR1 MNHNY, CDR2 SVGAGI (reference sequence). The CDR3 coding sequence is TGTGCCAGCAGTTACGAGGGGAACACTGAAGCTTTCTTT. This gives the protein CASSYEGNTEAFF.

This CDR3 is CASSQDLGQGAYAGANVLTF. DNA for the CDR3: TGTGCCAGCAGCCAAGATTTGGGACAGGGGGCATATGCAGGGGCCAACGTCCTGACTTTC. The chain recombines TRBV3-1 (or the pseudogene TRBV3-2) with TRBJ2-6; 12 bases map to TRBD1. CDR3 length equals 20 residues. With 0 bases clipped from V and 4 bases from J, the junction kept 10 bases outside the gene matches. Germline V CDR1 and CDR2: LGHDT, YNNKEL (reference sequence).

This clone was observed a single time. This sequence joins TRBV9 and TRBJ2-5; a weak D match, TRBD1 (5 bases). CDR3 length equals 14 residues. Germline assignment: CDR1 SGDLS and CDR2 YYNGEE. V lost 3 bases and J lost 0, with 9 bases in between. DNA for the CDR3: TGTGCCAGCAGCGCAGGGCTCTACCAAGAGACCCAGTACTTC. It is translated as CASSAGLYQETQYF.

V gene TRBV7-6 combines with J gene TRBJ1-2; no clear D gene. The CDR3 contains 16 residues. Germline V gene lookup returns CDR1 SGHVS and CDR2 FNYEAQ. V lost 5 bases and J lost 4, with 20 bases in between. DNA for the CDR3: TGTGCCAGCAGCCCCCTTCCGGCGGAGTCCATCTATGGCTACACCTTC. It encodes CASSPLPAESIYGYTF.

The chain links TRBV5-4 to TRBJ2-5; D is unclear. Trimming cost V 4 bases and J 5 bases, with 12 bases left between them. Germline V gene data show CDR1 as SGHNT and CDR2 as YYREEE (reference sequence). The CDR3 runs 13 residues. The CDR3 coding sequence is TGTGCCAGCAGCGACCAAGGCACGGAGACCCAGTACTTC. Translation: CASSDQGTETQYF.

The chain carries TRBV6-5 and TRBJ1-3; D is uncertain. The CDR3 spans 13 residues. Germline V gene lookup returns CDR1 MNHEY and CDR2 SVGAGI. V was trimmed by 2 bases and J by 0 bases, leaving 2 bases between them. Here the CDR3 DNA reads TGTGCCAGCAGTTACAGCTCTGGAAACACCATATATTTT. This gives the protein CASSYSSGNTIYF.

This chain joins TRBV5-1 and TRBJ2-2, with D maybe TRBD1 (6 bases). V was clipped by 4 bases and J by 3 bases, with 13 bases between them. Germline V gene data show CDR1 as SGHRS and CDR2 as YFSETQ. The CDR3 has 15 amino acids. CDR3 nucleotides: TGCGCCAGCAGCATACAGGGACCGGACACCGGGGAGCTGTTTTTT. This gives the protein CASSIQGPDTGELFF.

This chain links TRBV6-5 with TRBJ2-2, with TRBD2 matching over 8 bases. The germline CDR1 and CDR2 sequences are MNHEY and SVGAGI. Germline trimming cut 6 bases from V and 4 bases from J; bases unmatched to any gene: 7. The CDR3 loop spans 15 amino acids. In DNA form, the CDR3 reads TGTGCCAGCAGGCAAGCGGGAGCAGTCACCGGGGAGCTGTTTTTT. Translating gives CASRQAGAVTGELFF.